The rows below give T cell receptor beta chains drawn from one sample of a study of vaccination and CD4 T cells after COVID-19. These receptors' antigens are unknown. TCRdb reprocessed the PCR reads via MiXCR and lists one record per CDR3 protein. Among about 20,000 distinct CDR3 sequences listed, 25% to 35% were seen once. The source material was cultured CD4+ T cells from blood. These receptors were collected from a human donor with COVID-19. CDR3s include the opening cysteine and the closing phenylalanine or tryptophan. A D gene is named only where the DNA matches it firmly. Only part of the rows carry a size: once, few, many, or a class if the clone is expanded.

few	TRBV11-3	TRBJ2-3	-	CASSSSGFKADTQYF	TGTGCCAGCAGCTCAAGCGGATTTAAGGCAGATACGCAGTATTTT
-	TRBV28	TRBJ1-1	-	CASNLVAGQATEAFF	TGTGCCAGCAACCTCGTAGCGGGTCAGGCCACTGAAGCTTTCTTT
few	TRBV15	TRBJ2-3	TRBD1	CATAQGLLTHTQYF	TGTGCCACCGCACAGGGGCTTCTCACACATACGCAGTATTTT
-	TRBV12-3/TRBV12-4	TRBJ2-1	-	CASALFLTAEQFF	TGTGCCAGCGCTCTGTTTCTAACGGCTGAGCAGTTCTTC
-	TRBV6-1	TRBJ2-6	TRBD1	CASTDRAGANVLTF	TGTGCCAGCACTGACAGGGCCGGGGCCAACGTCCTGACTTTC
-	TRBV4-3	TRBJ1-2	-	CASSQETGAANYGYTF	TGCGCCAGCAGCCAAGAAACGGGGGCAGCTAACTATGGCTACACCTTC
-	TRBV28	TRBJ1-4	TRBD1	CASTLDRGREKLFF	TGTGCCAGCACTCTGGACAGGGGGCGGGAAAAACTGTTTTTT
few	TRBV20-1	TRBJ2-5	-	CSARVGSRQETQYF	TGCAGTGCTAGAGTCGGGTCTCGCCAAGAGACCCAGTACTTC
few	TRBV28	TRBJ2-6	-	CASSLTGRSSGANVLTF	TGTGCCAGCAGTTTAACAGGGCGCTCCTCTGGGGCCAACGTCCTGACTTTC
few	TRBV11-2	TRBJ1-4	-	CASSPRVTNEKLFF	TGTGCCAGCAGTCCCCGGGTCACTAATGAAAAACTGTTTTTT
-	TRBV11-3	TRBJ1-1	-	CASSLESYTEAFF	TGTGCCAGCAGCTTAGAGTCCTACACTGAAGCTTTCTTT
-	TRBV30	TRBJ1-5	-	CAWSVLVRENQPQHF	TGTGCCTGGAGTGTATTAGTCAGGGAAAATCAGCCCCAGCATTTT
-	TRBV4-2	TRBJ2-2	TRBD1	CASSPMGQPVAGELFF	TGTGCCAGCAGCCCAATGGGACAGCCTGTGGCCGGGGAGCTGTTTTTT
-	TRBV5-1	TRBJ1-5	TRBD1	CASSLGQGSLNQPQHF	TGCGCCAGCAGCTTAGGACAGGGTTCCCTCAATCAGCCCCAGCATTTT
-	TRBV7-9	TRBJ1-1	-	CASSKEGGRPNTEAFF	TGTGCCAGCAGCAAGGAAGGGGGGAGGCCGAACACTGAAGCTTTCTTT
few	TRBV7-2	TRBJ2-4	TRBD1	CASRPFVGDRKNIQYF	TGTGCCAGCAGACCATTCGTGGGGGACAGGAAAAACATTCAGTACTTC
-	TRBV6-2/TRBV6-3	TRBJ1-5	-	CASSYLQASNQPQHF	TGTGCCAGCAGTTACCTCCAGGCCAGCAATCAGCCCCAGCATTTT
few	TRBV7-2	TRBJ1-3	-	CASSRDRTSGNTIYF	TGTGCCAGCAGCCGGGACCGGACGTCGGGAAACACCATATATTTT
few	TRBV5-8	TRBJ1-5	-	CASSLGTRDQPQHF	TGTGCCAGCAGCTTGGGGACCAGGGATCAGCCCCAGCATTTT
-	TRBV12-3/TRBV12-4	TRBJ2-7	TRBD2	CASSSTSGGAYEQYF	TGTGCCAGCAGCTCCACTAGCGGGGGGGCTTACGAGCAGTACTTC